This TCR beta chain is from a study of blood T cell repertoires in COVID-19. Turning to the study itself: COVID-19 samples, acute and convalescent, were from the United States, Italy and Spain.

This clone was seen only once. This table comes from immunoSEQ multiplex PCR, and its TCRdb copy is limited to in-frame clones, with some not included. This table has about 310,000 clones, roughly 90% appearing once. Recovery among Cohort 3 donors was established by two negative PCRs, clearance, or symptom resolution. This CDR3 contains 15 residues. CDR1 is SGHRS, CDR2 YFSETQ, per germline. J was trimmed by 2 bases and V by 4 bases; bases with no gene match: 7. The chain links TRBV5-1 to TRBJ2-7; TRBD1 aligns across 9 bases. Material: PBMCs or T cells enriched from blood (not recorded which). This clonotype was sampled from a woman aged 18-29 years who had recovered from COVID-19. This CDR3 is CASSPAGQGAYEQYF. The CDR3 region has the DNA TGCGCCAGCAGCCCGGCGGGACAGGGAGCCTACGAGCAGTACTTC.